This T cell receptor (beta chain) was retrieved from a study of identifying expanded T cells in peripheral blood. Broader study findings: Two-week clone count variance significantly increased as total template count grew.

This clone was recorded once. Antigen: not known. There are 13 residues in the CDR3. V gave up 5 bases and J gave up 7 bases; unmatched junction bases: 3. Per germline, CDR1 LNHDA and CDR2 SQIVND (reference sequence). Healthy donors had no documented immune events, such as infections, while sampled. Clones were sequenced by immunoSEQ multiplex PCR, and TCRdb holds only the in-frame ones, with some missing. The data hold 80,000 to 90,000 clones, with 75% to 90% observed a single time. Sequences were obtained from blood. The chain has TRBV19 and TRBJ1-3; TRBD1 matches at 9 bases. The clonotype originates from a person aged 18-70 years in good health. The CDR3 DNA sequence: TGTGCCAGTAGTGCCGGACAGGGGAACACCATATATTTT. Its protein product is CASSAGQGNTIYF.